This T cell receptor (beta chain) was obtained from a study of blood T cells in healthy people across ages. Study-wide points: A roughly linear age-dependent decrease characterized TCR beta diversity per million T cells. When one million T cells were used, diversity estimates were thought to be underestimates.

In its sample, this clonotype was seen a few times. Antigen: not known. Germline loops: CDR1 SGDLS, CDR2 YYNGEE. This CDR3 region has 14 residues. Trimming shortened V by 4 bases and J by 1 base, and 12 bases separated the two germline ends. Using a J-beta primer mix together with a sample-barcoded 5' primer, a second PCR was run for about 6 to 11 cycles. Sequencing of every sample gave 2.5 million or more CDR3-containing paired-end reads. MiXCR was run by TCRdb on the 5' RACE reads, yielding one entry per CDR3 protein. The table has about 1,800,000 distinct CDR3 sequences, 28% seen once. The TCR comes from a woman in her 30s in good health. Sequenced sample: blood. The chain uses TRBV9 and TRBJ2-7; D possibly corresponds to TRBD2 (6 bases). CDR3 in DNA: TGTGCCAGCAGCCCCATTGGGACTTCCTACGAGCAGTACTTC. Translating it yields CASSPIGTSYEQYF.